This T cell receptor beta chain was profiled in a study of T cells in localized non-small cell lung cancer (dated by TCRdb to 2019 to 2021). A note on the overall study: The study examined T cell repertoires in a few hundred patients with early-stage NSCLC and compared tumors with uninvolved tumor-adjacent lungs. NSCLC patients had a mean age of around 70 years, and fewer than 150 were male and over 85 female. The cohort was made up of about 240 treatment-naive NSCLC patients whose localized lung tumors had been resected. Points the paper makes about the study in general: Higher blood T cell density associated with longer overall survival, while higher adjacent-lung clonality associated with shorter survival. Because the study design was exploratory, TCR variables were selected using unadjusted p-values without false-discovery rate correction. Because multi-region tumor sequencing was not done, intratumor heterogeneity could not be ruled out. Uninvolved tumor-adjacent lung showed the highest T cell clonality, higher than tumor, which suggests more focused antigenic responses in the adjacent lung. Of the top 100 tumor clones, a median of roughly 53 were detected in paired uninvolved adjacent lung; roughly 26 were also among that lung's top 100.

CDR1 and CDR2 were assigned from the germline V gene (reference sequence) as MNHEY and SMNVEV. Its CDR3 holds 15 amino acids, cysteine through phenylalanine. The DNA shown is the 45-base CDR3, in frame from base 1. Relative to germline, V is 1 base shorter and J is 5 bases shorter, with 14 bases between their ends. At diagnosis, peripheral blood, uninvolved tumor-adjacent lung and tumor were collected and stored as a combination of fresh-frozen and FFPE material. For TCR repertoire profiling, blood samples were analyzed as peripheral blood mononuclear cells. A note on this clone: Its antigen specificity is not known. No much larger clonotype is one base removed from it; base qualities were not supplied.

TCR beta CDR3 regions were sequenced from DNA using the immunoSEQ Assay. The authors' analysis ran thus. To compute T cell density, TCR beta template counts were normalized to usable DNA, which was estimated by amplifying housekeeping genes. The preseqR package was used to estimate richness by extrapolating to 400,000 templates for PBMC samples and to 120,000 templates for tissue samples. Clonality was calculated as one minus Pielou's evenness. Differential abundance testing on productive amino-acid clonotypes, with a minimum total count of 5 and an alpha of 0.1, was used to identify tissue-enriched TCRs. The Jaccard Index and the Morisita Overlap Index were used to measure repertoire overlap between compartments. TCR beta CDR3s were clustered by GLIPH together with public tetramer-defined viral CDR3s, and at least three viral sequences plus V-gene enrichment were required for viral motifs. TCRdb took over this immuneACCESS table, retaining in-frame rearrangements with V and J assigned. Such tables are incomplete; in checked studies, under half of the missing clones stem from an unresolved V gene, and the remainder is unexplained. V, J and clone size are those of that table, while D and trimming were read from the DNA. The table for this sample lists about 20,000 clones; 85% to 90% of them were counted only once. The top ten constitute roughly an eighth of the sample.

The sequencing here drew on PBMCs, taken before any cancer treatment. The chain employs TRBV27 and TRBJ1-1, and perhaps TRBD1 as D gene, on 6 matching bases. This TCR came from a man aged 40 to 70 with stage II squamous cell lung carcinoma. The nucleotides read TGTGCCAGCAGTTTATACGGCGGGGGCGGAACTGAAGCTTTCTTT. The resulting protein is CASSLYGGGGTEAFF.